This TCR beta chain came from a study of shared clonotypes between healthy human individuals. Study in general: The donor group consisted of two women and a few men, aged 18 to 49.

Comments on this clone: Its specificity is unknown.

Findings and caveats of the study: Sorted-subset samples were not fully sequenced, rarefaction indicated. Investigators expected sequencing depth to affect clonotype sharing among donors. Donor scarcity curtailed the genetic and exposure-history diversity represented herein.

The V gene's germline CDR1 is LGHNA and CDR2 YSLEER. CDR3 size: 16 residues. Trimming took 1 base from V and 7 from J; bases not matched to a gene: 6. TCRdb's copy holds only in-frame clones and misses some; the assay was immunoSEQ multiplex PCR. The table lists some 1 million clones, 65% to 75% of them singletons, with over 1.3% in the top ten. The TCR comes from a man between 18 and 29 years old in good health. Sequencing used memory CD4+ T cells sorted from blood. Subset described: CD45RA-negative fraction. The rearrangement uses TRBV4-3 and TRBJ1-6, with 8 bases fitting TRBD1. The CDR3 DNA follows: TGCGCCAGCAGCCAAGCCCCGGGACAGGCAAATTCACCCCTCCACTTT. It is translated as CASSQAPGQANSPLHF.